This T cell receptor beta chain was captured in a study of blood T cell repertoires in COVID-19. Study information: The study drew acute and convalescent COVID-19 samples from the United States, Italy and Spain. PBMCs, B-cell-depleted T cells, or T cells were the source of the cDNA or gDNA that made up the material.

CDR1 and CDR2 (germline): LNHDA, SQIVND (reference sequence). The CDR3 consists of 18 residues. J gave up 6 bases and V 3 bases, and 11 bases lay outside the gene matches. The assay was immunoSEQ multiplex PCR, and TCRdb's table has in-frame clones only and misses some. The data show approximately 320,000 clones, roughly 89% seen once. This TCR came from a woman in her late teens or twenties who had recovered from COVID-19. Sequenced material: PBMCs or T cells enriched from blood (not recorded which). The gene calls are TRBV19 and TRBJ2-1, with TRBD2 identical over 13 bases. The CDR3 here is CASSIFGTSGNSGNEQFF. CDR3 nucleotides: TGTGCCAGTAGTATTTTCGGGACTAGCGGGAATTCAGGCAATGAGCAGTTCTTC.